The clone carrying this TCR beta chain has a single count. Its antigen is not identified. This sample includes further DNA sequences coding for the same CDR3. Trimming shortened V by 0 bases and J by 0 bases, and 9 bases separated the two germline ends. CDR1 and CDR2 from the germline V gene are MNHEY and SVGAGI. This CDR3 region has 16 residues. The record originates from a study of shared clonotypes between healthy human individuals. Study context: The people who gave samples were two women and three men aged 18 to 49.

Sorted-subset replicate PCRs used approximately 200 ng of genomic DNA. This amount corresponded to about 30,000 T cell genomes. TCRdb's table, derived via immunoSEQ multiplex PCR, lists solely in-frame clones and lacks some. This table has 2,500,000 or so clones, 93% appearing once. Notes on the study in general: In general, naive subsets displayed greater estimated richness than memory subsets did.

The clonotype originates from a man aged 18 to 30 in good health. Some clones in this sample may be carry-over from other donors' samples. The chain recombines TRBV6-5 with TRBJ2-1, with D possibly being TRBD2 (6 bases). Sequencing was performed on naive CD4+ T cells from PBMCs. The subset denotes: CD45RA+ positively selected. CDR3 in amino acids: CASSYSSGGSYNEQFF. The CDR3 DNA sequence: TGTGCCAGCAGTTACTCTAGCGGAGGCTCCTACAATGAGCAGTTCTTC.